The 18 T cell receptor beta chains below all came from one sample that was sequenced in a study of blood T cell repertoires in COVID-19. Method: immunoSEQ multiplex PCR; TCRdb's copy keeps in-frame clones and lacks some. Of 300,000 to 400,000 clones listed, roughly 90% are singletons. Sequenced material: PBMCs or T cells enriched from blood (not recorded which). Receptors originate from a woman aged 30 to 39 with acute COVID-19.

The CDR3 reads CASSLHGQSTDTQYF. CDR3 coding DNA: TGCGCCAGCAGCTTGCACGGACAGAGCACAGATACGCAGTATTTT. V and J are TRBV5-1 and TRBJ2-3; tentative D call: TRBD1 (6 bases). This CDR3 region has 15 residues. In germline, CDR1 is SGHRS, CDR2 YFSETQ. Trimming removed 1 base from V and 0 bases from J, with 9 bases in between.

The chain has TRBV3-1 (or the pseudogene TRBV3-2) and TRBJ2-4, with 7 bases lining up with TRBD1. Unmatched junction bases numbered 3, after V lost 2 bases and J lost 5 bases. The CDR3 runs to 14 residues. In germline, CDR1 is LGHDT, CDR2 YNNKEL (reference sequence). The CDR3, as DNA: TGTGCCAGCAGCCAAACCGGGACAGAAAACATTCAGTACTTC. It encodes CASSQTGTENIQYF.

The chain couples TRBV4-1 to TRBJ2-3; 8 bases agree with TRBD2. Germline V gene lookup returns CDR1 MGHRA and CDR2 YSYEKL. V dropped 0 bases and J dropped 4; count of bases not matched to a gene: 9. This CDR3 is built from 17 residues. Written as DNA, the CDR3 is TGCGCCAGCAGCCAAGATCACCCGGGGGGGCCGGCAGATACGCAGTATTTT. Translating gives CASSQDHPGGPADTQYF.

The rearrangement joins TRBV9 to TRBJ1-1; D unclear. The CDR3 is made up of 12 amino acids. Trimming pared 8 bases from V and 3 bases from J, leaving 11 bases between. Looked up from germline, CDR1 is SGDLS and CDR2 is YYNGEE. The CDR3 is CASPDFHTEAFF. CDR3 in DNA: TGTGCCAGTCCGGACTTCCACACTGAAGCTTTCTTT. The full variable domain, its missing parts supplied by reference TRBV9 and TRBJ1-1, is DSGVTQTPKHLITATGQRVTLRCSPRSGDLSVYWYQQSLDQGLQFLIQYYNGEERAKGNILERFSAQQFPDLHSELNLSSLELGDSALYFCASPDFHTEAFFGQGTRLTVV.

Of note for this clone: The same CDR3 can be traced to other DNA sequences in this sample. The CDR3: CASSLGQGPYEQYF. The CDR3 nucleotides are TGCGCCAGCAGCTTGGGACAGGGGCCCTACGAGCAGTACTTC. The rearrangement links TRBV5-1 to TRBJ2-7; 8 bases match TRBD1. J lost 2 bases, V lost 0 bases, and 1 base had no gene match. This CDR3 is built from 14 residues. CDR1 is SGHRS, CDR2 YFSETQ, per germline.

The chain employs TRBV3-1 (or the pseudogene TRBV3-2) and TRBJ1-3, with a tentative D call TRBD1 (5 bases). This CDR3 comprises 16 residues. V shed 1 base and J shed 4 bases, with 14 bases lying between them. The germline gives CDR1 LGHDT, CDR2 YNNKEL (reference sequence). The CDR3 bases are TGTGCCAGCAGCCAAGCGAGGTGGGGGGTAGGAAACACCATATATTTT. Amino acid sequence: CASSQARWGVGNTIYF.

This chain joins TRBV5-6 and TRBJ2-3, with D perhaps TRBD2 (5 bases). The CDR3 loop spans 18 amino acids. The ends were cut back, 3 bases at V and 0 bases at J, with 20 bases in the middle. Germline V gene data show CDR1 as SGHDT and CDR2 as YYEEEE. The CDR3 nucleotides read TGTGCCAGCAGCTCCTCGGGGATAGCAACTACTAGCACAGATACGCAGTATTTT. Amino acids: CASSSSGIATTSTDTQYF.

This chain uses TRBV6-5 with TRBJ2-3; TRBD2 aligns across 12 bases. Germline trimming cut 6 bases from V and 6 bases from J; bases unmatched to any gene: 4. This CDR3 has 14 amino acids. CDR1 and CDR2 from the germline V gene are MNHEY and SVGAGI. Written as DNA, the CDR3 is TGTGCCAGCAGGAGGACTAGCGGGGCCGATACGCAGTATTTT. It specifies CASRRTSGADTQYF.

V usage is TRBV3-1 (or the pseudogene TRBV3-2) and J usage is TRBJ2-4, with D perhaps matching TRBD1 (5 bases). Germline CDR1 is LGHDT and CDR2 is YNNKEL (reference sequence). This CDR3 comprises 14 residues. With 1 base removed from V and 11 bases from J, the gap between germline ends came to 15 bases. The CDR3 nucleotides read TGTGCCAGCAGCCAAGTTGCAGGGATGTCAGTTCAGTACTTC. Protein sequence: CASSQVAGMSVQYF.

The V and J genes are TRBV5-5 and TRBJ1-1; no clear D gene. Per germline, CDR1 SGHKS and CDR2 YYEKEE (reference sequence). The ends were cut back, 2 bases at V and 2 bases at J, with 7 bases in the middle. This CDR3 is built from 13 residues. The CDR3 bases are TGTGCCAGCAGCTTTATCCTTAACACTGAAGCTTTCTTT. It encodes CASSFILNTEAFF.

The chain has TRBV15 and TRBJ1-1, with D unresolved. Germline loops: CDR1 LNHNV, CDR2 YYDKDF (reference sequence). V dropped 9 bases and J dropped 2 bases, with 13 bases sitting between them. The CDR3 extends over 13 amino acids. The CDR3 DNA follows: TGTGCCACTTCCCCAAGCTTCAACACTGAAGCTTTCTTT. Translation: CATSPSFNTEAFF.

J is TRBJ2-1 and V is TRBV30; TRBD1 matches at 9 bases. Germline V lookup: CDR1 GTSNPN, CDR2 SVGIG (reference sequence). The junction had 6 bases not matched to a gene; V was cut back by 4 bases and J by 2 bases. The CDR3 has 15 residues. CDR3 region: CAWTLGQGTYNEQFF. The CDR3 nucleotides are TGTGCCTGGACTTTAGGACAGGGGACCTACAATGAGCAGTTCTTC.

V gene TRBV5-1 combines with J gene TRBJ2-1; maybe TRBD2 (7 bases). Germline V gene lookup returns CDR1 SGHRS and CDR2 YFSETQ. Trimming cost V 0 bases and J 6 bases, with 13 bases left between them. CDR3 size: 15 residues. The CDR3 loop reads CASSLVPGGRNEQFF. CDR3 bases: TGCGCCAGCAGCTTGGTGCCGGGGGGCCGCAATGAGCAGTTCTTC. Together with reference TRBV5-1 and TRBJ2-1, the CDR3 gives the full variable domain: KAGVTQTPRYLIKTRGQQVTLSCSPISGHRSVSWYQQTPGQGLQFLFEYFSETQRNKGNFPGRFSGRQFSNSRSEMNVSTLELGDSALYLCASSLVPGGRNEQFFGPGTRLTVL.

The chain joins TRBV7-6 to TRBJ2-3, with TRBD1 identical over 10 bases. CDR1 SGHVS and CDR2 FNYEAQ come from the germline V gene. The CDR3 loop spans 20 amino acids. After removal of 5 bases from V and 8 bases from J, the junction contained 25 bases not matched to a gene. The CDR3 DNA reads TGTGCCAGCAGCCCCCGCGCGGGGCGGACAGGGGGTGACCGGGAAGGTACGCAGTATTTT. Translating gives CASSPRAGRTGGDREGTQYF.

The genes are TRBV4-1 and TRBJ2-1; 7 bases align to TRBD1. V shed 0 bases and J 3 bases; nucleotides not matched to a gene: 8. The length of the CDR3 is 17 residues. Germline CDR1 is MGHRA and CDR2 is YSYEKL. This chain's CDR3 is CASSQEATGEIYNEQFF. CDR3 in DNA: TGCGCCAGCAGCCAAGAAGCCACAGGGGAGATCTACAATGAGCAGTTCTTC.

V and J are TRBV12-5 and TRBJ2-1, with 16 bases identical to TRBD2. Trimming removed 2 bases from V and 4 bases from J; junction bases left unmatched: 8. The CDR3 consists of 19 residues. CDR1 is LGHNT, CDR2 FRNRAP, per germline. CDR3 sequence (DNA): TGTGCTAGTGGTTTGCCCGGGACTAGCGGGGGGGCAATTTACAATGAGCAGTTCTTC. Amino acid sequence: CASGLPGTSGGAIYNEQFF.

V is TRBV4-2 and J is TRBJ1-5; TRBD1 is a possible D gene (5 bases). The CDR3 has 15 residues. Germline-derived CDR1 and CDR2 are LGHNA and YNFKEQ. The germline V and J ends were trimmed by 2 bases and 6 bases, with 14 bases remaining between them. CDR3 sequence reads: CASSQLDGGGQPQHF. CDR3 in DNA: TGTGCCAGCAGCCAACTGGACGGGGGGGGTCAGCCCCAGCATTTT.

This chain connects TRBV20-1 to TRBJ2-4; 12 bases line up with TRBD2. This CDR3 contains 16 residues. Germline V gene sequence: CDR1 DFQATT, CDR2 SNEGSKA (reference sequence). Losses at the gene ends were 3 bases for V and 4 bases for J; bases not matched to a gene: 7. CDR3 in amino acids: CSASDTSGGLKNIQYF. The CDR3 bases are TGCAGTGCTAGTGATACTAGCGGGGGGCTTAAAAACATTCAGTACTTC.